Listed here are 20 T cell receptor beta chains from one sample, sequenced in a study of beta chain features in type 1 diabetes. The isolated RNA, all of it, was reverse transcribed, so expressed TCRB transcripts were what got sequenced. Measured with immunoSEQ multiplex PCR; TCRdb has only the in-frame clones, and not every one. The sample consists of under 800,000 clones, roughly 16% of them appearing once. The specimen sequenced was naive CD4+ T cells from blood. The receptors stem from a man younger than 35 in good health.

The V gene is TRBV7-2, the J gene TRBJ2-7; D is uncertain. The CDR3 extends over 13 amino acids. V lost 1 base and J 4 bases, leaving 8 bases between the germline ends. Germline CDR1 SGHTA, CDR2 FQGNSA. DNA of the CDR3: TGTGCCAGCAGCTTAGGCAGGTGGTACGAGCAGTACTTC. Its translation is CASSLGRWYEQYF.

This chain uses TRBV15 with TRBJ2-3; no definite D call. CDR1 is LNHNV and CDR2 is YYDKDF in the germline V gene (reference sequence). The V end was cut by 3 bases, the J end by 0 bases, with 10 bases between. CDR3 length equals 15 residues. The CDR3 here is CATSREILSTDTQYF. CDR3 nucleotide sequence: TGTGCCACCAGCAGGGAGATCCTGAGCACAGATACGCAGTATTTT.

This clone was seen a few times. The chain carries TRBV5-1 and TRBJ2-1; TRBD2 aligns across 7 bases. The V gene end was trimmed by 5 bases and the J gene end by 7 bases; junction bases not matched to a gene: 15. Germline loops: CDR1 SGHRS, CDR2 YFSETQ. This CDR3 comprises 16 residues. CDR3 in DNA: TGCGCCAGCAGGTCCTTACGTGGCGGGAGTGAAAATGAGCAGTTCTTC. It yields the protein CASRSLRGGSENEQFF. Based on the CDR3 plus reference TRBV5-1 and TRBJ2-1, the full variable domain is KAGVTQTPRYLIKTRGQQVTLSCSPISGHRSVSWYQQTPGQGLQFLFEYFSETQRNKGNFPGRFSGRQFSNSRSEMNVSTLELGDSALYLCASRSLRGGSENEQFFGPGTRLTVL.

This chain joins TRBV11-2 and TRBJ1-1, with unresolved D. Germline CDR1 is SGHAT and CDR2 is FQNNGV. V lost 2 bases and J 10 bases, leaving 11 bases between the germline ends. CDR3 size: 12 residues. Here the CDR3 DNA reads TGTGCCAGCAGCTTAAGTTTCCATGGAGCTTTCTTT. This sequence encodes CASSLSFHGAFF.

The chain combines TRBV27 with TRBJ2-7; 11 nucleotides line up with TRBD2. The trim removed 3 bases at V and 2 bases at J, leaving 6 bases unmatched. From germline, CDR1 is MNHEY and CDR2 SMNVEV (reference sequence). The CDR3 spans 16 residues. The DNA of the CDR3 is TGTGCCAGCAGTTTCCGACTAGCGGGAATGGCCTACGAGCAGTACTTC. It encodes CASSFRLAGMAYEQYF.

This chain uses TRBV6-5 with TRBJ2-6; D may be TRBD1 (5 bases). CDR1 and CDR2 from the germline V gene are MNHEY and SVGAGI. The CDR3 length is 15 residues. V shed 8 bases and J shed 0 bases, with 11 bases lying between them. CDR3 coding DNA: TGTGCCAGCTCCCGACAGCTCTCTGGGGCCAACGTCCTGACTTTC. It is translated as CASSRQLSGANVLTF.

This clone was counted a few times. This sequence joins TRBV5-1 and TRBJ1-5, with D possibly TRBD1 on 6 matching bases. Deletions cut 4 bases from V and 7 bases from J, with 18 bases between. CDR3 length equals 15 residues. Germline CDR1 reads SGHRS; CDR2 reads YFSETQ. The CDR3 here is CASSNTGLHGQPQHF. CDR3 in DNA: TGCGCCAGCAGCAATACAGGGCTTCACGGCCAGCCCCAGCATTTT.

The genes are TRBV19 and TRBJ2-1; D is uncertain. Germline CDR1 and CDR2: LNHDA and SQIVND (reference sequence). The CDR3 is 12 residues long. The V end lost 9 bases, the J end lost 3 bases, and 9 bases lay between the germline ends. Written as DNA, the CDR3 is TGTGCCAGCCGGACGTTCTACAATGAGCAGTTCTTC. It specifies CASRTFYNEQFF.

This chain connects TRBV28 to TRBJ2-1, with D possibly being TRBD2 (7 bases). This CDR3 has 15 amino acids. The V gene lost 3 bases and the J gene lost 7 bases, with 16 bases spanning the gap. Germline loops: CDR1 MDHEN, CDR2 SYDVKM. The CDR3 loop is CASSLGGAPGNEQFF. CDR3 nucleotide sequence: TGTGCCAGCAGTTTGGGGGGGGCGCCGGGTAATGAGCAGTTCTTC.

This clone was observed a few times. V usage is TRBV7-2 and J usage is TRBJ2-7; TRBD1 aligns across 7 bases. This CDR3 spans 12 amino acids. With V trimmed by 7 bases and J by 7 bases, 7 bases remained unmatched. Germline V lookup: CDR1 SGHTA, CDR2 FQGNSA. The CDR3: CASTQPGGEQYF. The CDR3 nucleotides are TGTGCCAGCACCCAGCCAGGGGGTGAGCAGTACTTC.

The chain recombines TRBV5-1 with TRBJ1-2; 12 nucleotides line up with TRBD1. From germline, CDR1 is SGHRS and CDR2 YFSETQ. J gave up 3 bases and V 2 bases, and 2 bases lay outside the gene matches. The CDR3 is made up of 15 amino acids. CDR3 in DNA: TGCGCCAGCAGCTTTGGGACAGGGGGCGACTATGGCTACACCTTC. It specifies CASSFGTGGDYGYTF.

This clone was counted a few times. The rearrangement uses TRBV23-1 and TRBJ1-1, with D possibly matching TRBD1 (6 bases). TRBV23-1 is treated as an ORF (open reading frame) with a function not yet certain. The CDR3 runs to 19 residues. Trimming cost V 4 bases and J 5 bases, with 29 bases left between them. As DNA, the CDR3 is TGCGCCAGCAGTCGCCCCTCCGAGGACAGTCCGATTAGAGAAACTGAAGCTTTCTTT. Translating it yields CASSRPSEDSPIRETEAFF.

The chain employs TRBV27 and TRBJ2-7; D gene unclear. In germline, CDR1 is MNHEY, CDR2 SMNVEV (reference sequence). The CDR3 has 14 amino acids. Trimming left V 4 bases short and J 0 bases short, with 10 bases between. Here the CDR3 reads CASSSWNVSYEQYF. The DNA of the CDR3 is TGTGCCAGCAGTTCCTGGAACGTCTCCTACGAGCAGTACTTC.

This clone was observed once. The chain carries TRBV2 and TRBJ2-2, with 9 bases aligning to TRBD1. V shed 2 bases, J shed 6 bases, and the junction held 13 bases outside the gene matches. The CDR3 loop spans 18 amino acids. Per germline, CDR1 SNHLY and CDR2 FYNNEI. This CDR3 reads CASSERRDRVKGAGELFF. Written as DNA, the CDR3 is TGTGCCAGCAGTGAAAGGCGGGACAGGGTAAAAGGTGCCGGGGAGCTGTTTTTT. Full variable domain (outside the CDR3, taken from reference TRBV2 and TRBJ2-2): EPEVTQTPSHQVTQMGQEVILRCVPISNHLYFYWYRQILGQKVEFLVSFYNNEISEKSEIFDDQFSVERPDGSNFTLKIRSTKLEDSAMYFCASSERRDRVKGAGELFFGEGSRLTVL.

This clone was observed a handful of times. The V and J genes are TRBV4-1 and TRBJ2-4; D perhaps matches TRBD1 (5 bases). Trimming pared 4 bases from V and 1 base from J, leaving 23 bases between. This CDR3 comprises 19 residues. CDR1 and CDR2 (germline): MGHRA, YSYEKL. The chain's CDR3 is CASSPRQELRAVAKNIQYF. The DNA for the CDR3 is TGCGCCAGCAGCCCCCGTCAGGAGCTCAGGGCGGTTGCCAAAAACATTCAGTACTTC.

This chain joins TRBV9 and TRBJ1-1; no definite D call. This CDR3 region has 17 residues. Germline V gene data show CDR1 as SGDLS and CDR2 as YYNGEE. V was shortened by 4 bases and J by 0 bases, with 19 bases between the two germline ends. The CDR3 bases are TGTGCCAGCAGCCCGACCGGGCAGGTGGTACTGAACACTGAAGCTTTCTTT. It codes for CASSPTGQVVLNTEAFF.

This clone appeared a few times. The chain is built from TRBV15 and TRBJ2-5; TRBD2 agrees at 7 bases. J was trimmed by 5 bases and V by 5 bases; bases with no gene match: 11. CDR3 length: 15 residues. Looked up from germline, CDR1 is LNHNV and CDR2 is YYDKDF (reference sequence). The chain's CDR3 is CATSPRWRGGETQYF. The CDR3 region has the DNA TGTGCCACCAGCCCTAGGTGGAGGGGAGGGGAGACCCAGTACTTC.

In the case of this clone: Additional DNA sequences in this sample encode the identical CDR3. J is TRBJ1-5 and V is TRBV5-1; D is unresolved. The CDR3 covers 14 residues. V was trimmed by 0 bases and J by 4 bases, leaving 8 bases between them. Germline lookup yields CDR1 SGHRS and CDR2 YFSETQ. The CDR3 DNA reads TGCGCCAGCAGCTTGGACGCATCAAATCAGCCCCAGCATTTT. It specifies CASSLDASNQPQHF. Combining the CDR3 with reference TRBV5-1 and TRBJ1-5 gives the whole variable domain KAGVTQTPRYLIKTRGQQVTLSCSPISGHRSVSWYQQTPGQGLQFLFEYFSETQRNKGNFPGRFSGRQFSNSRSEMNVSTLELGDSALYLCASSLDASNQPQHFGDGTRLSIL.

Regarding this clone: Other DNA sequences in the sample encode the same CDR3. The chain has TRBV11-2 and TRBJ1-2, with 11 bases identical to TRBD1. V trimming: 1 base; J trimming: 8 bases; junction bases outside the gene matches: 6. CDR1 and CDR2 (germline): SGHAT, FQNNGV. There are 15 residues in the CDR3. The CDR3 DNA reads as TGTGCCAGCAGCTTAGCCGGGACAGGGGGTCGCGGCTACACCTTC. Translating it yields CASSLAGTGGRGYTF.

The chain couples TRBV4-3 to TRBJ2-7; TRBD1 matches at 8 bases. CDR3 size: 17 residues. The germline V gene encodes CDR1 LGHNA and CDR2 YSLEER. The V segment lost 0 bases and the J segment 2 bases; nucleotides outside the gene matches: 9. CDR3 loop: CASSQDDWQGATYEQYF. In DNA, the CDR3 is TGCGCCAGCAGCCAAGATGACTGGCAGGGGGCCACCTACGAGCAGTACTTC.